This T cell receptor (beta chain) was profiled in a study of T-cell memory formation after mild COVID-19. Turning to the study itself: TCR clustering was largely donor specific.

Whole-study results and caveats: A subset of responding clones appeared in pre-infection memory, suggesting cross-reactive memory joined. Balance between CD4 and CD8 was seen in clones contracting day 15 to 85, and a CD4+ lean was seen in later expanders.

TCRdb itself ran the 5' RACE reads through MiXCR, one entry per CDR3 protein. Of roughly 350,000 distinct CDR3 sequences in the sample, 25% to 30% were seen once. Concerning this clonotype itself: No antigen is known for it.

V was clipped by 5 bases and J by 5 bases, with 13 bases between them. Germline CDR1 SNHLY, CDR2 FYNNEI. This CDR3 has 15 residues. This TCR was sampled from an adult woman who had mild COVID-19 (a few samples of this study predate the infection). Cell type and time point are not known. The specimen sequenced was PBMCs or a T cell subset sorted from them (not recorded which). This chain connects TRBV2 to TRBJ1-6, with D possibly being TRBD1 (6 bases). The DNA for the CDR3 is TGTGCCAGCAGTAAGAACAGGGTGGATAATTCACCCCTCCACTTT. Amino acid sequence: CASSKNRVDNSPLHF.